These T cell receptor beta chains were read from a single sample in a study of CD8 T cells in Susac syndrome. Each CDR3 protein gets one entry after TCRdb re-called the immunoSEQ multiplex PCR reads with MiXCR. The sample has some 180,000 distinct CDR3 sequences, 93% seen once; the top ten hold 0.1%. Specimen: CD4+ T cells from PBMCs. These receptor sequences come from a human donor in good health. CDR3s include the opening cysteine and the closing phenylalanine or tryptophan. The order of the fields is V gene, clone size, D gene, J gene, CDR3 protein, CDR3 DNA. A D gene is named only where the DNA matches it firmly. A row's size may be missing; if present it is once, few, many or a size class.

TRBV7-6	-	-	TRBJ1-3	CASSLRPFRELSGNTIYF	TGTGCCAGCAGCTTGCGTCCCTTCCGGGAATTATCTGGAAACACCATATATTTT
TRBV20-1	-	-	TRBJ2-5	CSASAGNQETQYF	TGCAGTGCTAGCGCGGGTAACCAAGAGACCCAGTACTTC
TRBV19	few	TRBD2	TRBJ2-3	CASKAGGQADTQYF	TGTGCCAGTAAAGCGGGGGGGCAGGCAGATACGCAGTATTTT
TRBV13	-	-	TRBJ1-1	CASRTTEAFF	TGTGCCAGCAGGACTACTGAAGCTTTCTTT
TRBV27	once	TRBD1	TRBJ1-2	CASSHTLGQVGGYTF	TGTGCCAGCAGTCACACCCTCGGACAGGTCGGAGGCTACACCTTC
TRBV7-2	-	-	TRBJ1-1	CASSLGWAGEAFF	TGTGCCAGCAGCTTAGGATGGGCGGGCGAAGCTTTCTTT
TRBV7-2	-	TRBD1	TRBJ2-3	CASSSPPGQGGSSTDTQYF	TGTGCCAGCAGCTCCCCCCCGGGACAGGGTGGGAGTAGCACAGATACGCAGTATTTT
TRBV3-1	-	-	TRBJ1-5	CASSQGGSSNQPQHF	TGTGCCAGCAGCCAGGGGGGGTCCAGCAATCAGCCCCAGCATTTT
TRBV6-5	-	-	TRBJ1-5	CGTGQYPNQPQHF	TGTGGAACAGGACAGTACCCCAATCAGCCCCAGCATTTT
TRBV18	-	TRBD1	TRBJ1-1	CASSPWTGLNTEAFF	TGTGCCAGCTCACCCTGGACAGGCCTGAACACTGAAGCTTTCTTT
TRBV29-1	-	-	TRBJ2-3	CSVEEGTFKDTDTQYF	TGCAGCGTTGAAGAGGGGACGTTCAAGGACACAGATACGCAGTATTTT
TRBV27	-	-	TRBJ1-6	CASSWDYNSPLHF	TGTGCCAGCAGTTGGGACTATAATTCACCCCTCCACTTT
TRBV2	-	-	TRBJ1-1	CASSQRGQTNTEAFF	TGTGCCAGCAGCCAAAGGGGCCAGACGAACACTGAAGCTTTCTTT
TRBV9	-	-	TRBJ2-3	CASSPYGGEQYF	TGTGCCAGCAGCCCCTACGGGGGAGAGCAGTATTTT
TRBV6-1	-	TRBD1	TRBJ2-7	CASSPDRAGSSYEQYF	TGTGCCAGCAGCCCGGACAGGGCGGGAAGCTCCTACGAGCAGTACTTC
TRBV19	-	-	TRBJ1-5	CASSISGNQPQHF	TGTGCCAGTAGTATCAGTGGCAATCAGCCCCAGCATTTT
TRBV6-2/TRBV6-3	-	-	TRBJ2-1	CASTPRGFYNEQFF	TGTGCCAGCACCCCGCGGGGCTTCTACAATGAGCAGTTCTTC
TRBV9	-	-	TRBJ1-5	CASSVGRNNQPQHF	TGTGCCAGCAGCGTAGGCAGGAACAATCAGCCCCAGCATTTT
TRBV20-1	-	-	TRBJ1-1	CSARIDRLTEAFF	TGCAGTGCTAGAATTGACAGATTGACTGAAGCTTTCTTT
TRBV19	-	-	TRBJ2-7	CASSIGASSYEQYF	TGTGCCAGTAGTATAGGGGCGTCCTCCTACGAGCAGTACTTC
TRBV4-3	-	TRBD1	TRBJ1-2	CASSQDTRQDRGYGYTF	TGCGCCAGCAGCCAAGACACTCGGCAGGACAGGGGTTATGGCTACACCTTC
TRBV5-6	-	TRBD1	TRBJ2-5	CASSQSGTGVRETQYF	TGTGCCAGCAGCCAGTCCGGGACAGGGGTTCGGGAGACCCAGTACTTC
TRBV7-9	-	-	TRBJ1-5	CASSLAGGGNQPQHF	TGTGCCAGCAGCTTAGCCGGGGGGGGCAATCAGCCCCAGCATTTT
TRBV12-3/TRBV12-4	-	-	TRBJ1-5	CASSPNSNQPQHF	TGTGCCAGCAGTCCTAATAGCAATCAGCCCCAGCATTTT
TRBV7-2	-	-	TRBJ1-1	CASSSLTRPTEAFF	TGTGCCAGCAGCTCTTTGACACGACCCACTGAAGCTTTCTTT
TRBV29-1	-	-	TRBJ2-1	CSVIGQFF	TGCAGCGTGATAGGGCAGTTCTTC
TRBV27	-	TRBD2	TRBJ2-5	CASSLLGGEETQYF	TGTGCCAGCAGTTTACTCGGGGGGGAAGAGACCCAGTACTTC
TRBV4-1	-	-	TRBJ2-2	CASSQDRDGANTGELFF	TGCGCCAGCAGCCAAGATCGTGACGGCGCGAACACCGGGGAGCTGTTTTTT
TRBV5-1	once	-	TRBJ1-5	CASSPDTPSNQPQHF	TGCGCCAGCAGCCCGGACACGCCCAGCAATCAGCCCCAGCATTTT
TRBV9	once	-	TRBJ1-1	CASSVFQTNTEAFF	TGTGCCAGCAGCGTATTTCAGACAAACACTGAAGCTTTCTTT
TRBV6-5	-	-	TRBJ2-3	CASSLLGWGPTDTQYF	TGTGCCAGCAGTTTGTTGGGTTGGGGGCCCACAGATACGCAGTATTTT
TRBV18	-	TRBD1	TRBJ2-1	CASSPGQGGEQFF	TGTGCCAGCTCACCAGGACAGGGGGGTGAGCAGTTCTTC
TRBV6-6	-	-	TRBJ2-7	CASSYSSREQYF	TGTGCCAGCAGTTACAGTAGTCGCGAGCAGTACTTC